This T cell receptor beta chain was captured by sequencing in a study of OX40 agonist ivuxolimab in advanced cancers. The overall study: Those enrolled were roughly 80% male, with a mean age of roughly 60 years and ages from roughly 20 to 90.

Sequencing used immunoSEQ multiplex PCR; TCRdb keeps in-frame clones, though not all of them. The data show some 22,000 clones, more than 75% seen once. This CDR3 has 18 residues. V was clipped by 3 bases and J by 0 bases; unmatched bases: 13. Looked up from germline, CDR1 is SGHKS and CDR2 is YYEKEE (reference sequence). Specimen: CD4+ or CD8+ T cells sorted from blood, collected in a trial of the OX40 agonist ivuxolimab. This rearrangement joins TRBV5-5 to TRBJ1-1; 8 bases are shared with TRBD1. This TCR was recovered from an adult with an advanced solid tumor such as melanoma, head and neck, liver or kidney cancer. This CDR3 reads CASSSQGQGLYLNTEAFF. As DNA, the CDR3 is TGTGCCAGCAGCTCACAAGGACAGGGACTGTACTTGAACACTGAAGCTTTCTTT.